The next 10 T cell receptor beta chains were all read from a single sample in a study of T cell clonality in common variable immunodeficiency. Overall study findings and caveats: Reportedly, TCR beta sequences from common variable immunodeficiency showed fewer deletions and N-nucleotide insertions.

The data were produced by immunoSEQ multiplex PCR, yet TCRdb's version contains in-frame clones alone and is incomplete. This record lists about 34,000 clones, none seen once only, and the top ten clones contain less than 30%. The antigens these receptors bind are not known. The sample taken for sequencing was peripheral blood mononuclear cells. The receptor set was obtained from a human donor with common variable immunodeficiency.

This clone was recorded a few times. Coverage ceases 3 residues before the CDR3 finishes, and the germline J gene fills in the end. V and J are TRBV19 and TRBJ1-6; D gene ambiguous. Germline V gene data show CDR1 as LNHDA and CDR2 as SQIVND (reference sequence). The CDR3 covers 16 residues. V was pared by 5 bases and J by 2 bases, with 13 bases between. CDR3 sequence: CASSPQARTYNSPLHF. Partial CDR3 DNA: TGTGCCAGTAGTCCCCAGGCCCGCACCTATAATTCACCC.

This clone was counted a few times. The read finishes 3 residues shy of the CDR3 end, and the germline J gene is used to complete it. The chain employs TRBV7-9 and TRBJ1-1; D gene unclear. V was clipped by 2 bases and J by 3 bases, with 10 bases between them. The V gene's germline CDR1 is SEHNR and CDR2 FQNEAQ (reference sequence). The CDR3 sequence is 14 residues long. The part of the CDR3 DNA that was read is TGTGCCAGCAGCTTACCAATACTTTACACTGAA. Amino acid sequence: CASSLPILYTE. The entire CDR3 protein reads CASSLPILYTEAFF.

With regard to this clone: The read gets to within 3 residues of the CDR3 end, and the germline J gene fills in the rest. The genes are TRBV5-1 and TRBJ1-1, with D possibly matching TRBD1 (5 bases). This CDR3 has 16 amino acids. CDR1 SGHRS and CDR2 YFSETQ come from the germline V gene. V lost 0 bases and J 0 bases, leaving 12 bases between the germline ends. The DNA read from the CDR3 is TGCGCCAGCAGCTTGGCCAGGTGGGGCATGAACACTGAA. Encoded protein: CASSLARWGMNTE. From start to end, the CDR3 is CASSLARWGMNTEAFF.

The table lists this clone with many counts. The read falls 3 residues short of the CDR3 end, and the missing part is taken from the germline J gene. The V and J genes are TRBV7-3 and TRBJ2-7, with 8 bases aligning to TRBD1. This CDR3 region has 14 residues. Trimming cost V 5 bases and J 6 bases; bases outside gene matches: 9. Germline CDR1 SGHTA, CDR2 FQGTGA. CDR3: CASSTTGEYGEQYF. The DNA read from the CDR3 is TGTGCCAGCAGCACGACAGGGGAATACGGCGAG.

Regarding this clone: The CDR3 extends 3 residues past the end of the read, so its final part is completed from the germline J gene. The chain carries TRBV19 and TRBJ2-7, with D tentatively TRBD1 (8 bases). The CDR3 consists of 16 residues. V lost 7 bases to trimming and J lost 5 bases, with 24 bases between them. Germline-derived CDR1 and CDR2 are LNHDA and SQIVND (reference sequence). CDR3 in amino acids: CASMGGGQASVNEQYF. The sequenced part of the CDR3 DNA is TGTGCCAGTATGGGGGGGGGACAGGCATCCGTCAACGAG.

With regard to this clone: At one end, the junction sequence differs from germline, possibly due to a read error. The read comes to an end 3 residues before the CDR3 does, leaving the germline J gene to fill in the end. The rearrangement joins TRBV7-9 to TRBJ2-3, with TRBD1 as a possible D gene (5 bases). Germline-derived CDR1 and CDR2 are SEHNR and FQNEAQ (reference sequence). The CDR3 runs 13 residues. CDR3 protein: CSSSLDKRYTQYF. The CDR3 bases that were read are TGTTCCAGCAGCTTGGACAAGCGTTATACG.

In this sample, this clone turned up a few times. The observed sequence ends 3 residues before the CDR3 terminus, with the missing tail filled in from the germline J gene. The chain links TRBV30 to TRBJ1-5, with 9 nucleotides matching TRBD1. Germline-derived CDR1 and CDR2 are GTSNPN and SVGIG (reference sequence). V shed 2 bases, J shed 6 bases, and the junction held 5 bases outside the gene matches. The CDR3 is 14 amino acids. CDR3 region: CAWSPGQGGQPQHF. Incomplete CDR3 DNA: TGTGCCTGGAGTCCGGGACAGGGCGGTCAGCCC.

This clone occurred many times. The read finishes 3 residues shy of the CDR3 end, and the germline J gene is used to complete it. The V and J genes are TRBV20-1 and TRBJ2-1; 7 bases match TRBD2. Germline loops: CDR1 DFQATT, CDR2 SNEGSKA (reference sequence). This CDR3 spans 14 amino acids. V gave up 6 bases and J gave up 7 bases; unmatched junction bases: 12. CDR3 sequence reads: CSAPPAGRWNEQFF. Incomplete CDR3 DNA: TGCAGTGCCCCCCCAGCGGGGAGATGGAATGAG.

This clone was counted a few times. The CDR3 end lies 3 residues beyond the end of the read and is filled in from the germline J gene. The gene calls are TRBV10-2 and TRBJ2-1; the D gene is possibly TRBD2 (6 bases). V was shortened by 4 bases and J by 8 bases, with 18 bases between the two germline ends. The CDR3 is 15 amino acids. Germline CDR1 and CDR2: WSHSY and SAAADI. CDR3 sequence: CASSVSGTWFYEQFF. CDR3 bases read: TGCGCCAGCAGTGTCTCCGGGACTTGGTTTTATGAG.

For this clone: The read terminates 3 residues before the CDR3 end, so the remaining end is supplied by the germline J gene. V gene TRBV19 combines with J gene TRBJ1-2, with TRBD1 identical over 7 bases. Germline V gene data show CDR1 as LNHDA and CDR2 as SQIVND (reference sequence). The CDR3 spans 14 residues. The part of the CDR3 DNA that was read is TGTGCCGTTAACCCGGGACAGACCCTCGGAGGC. This encodes CAVNPGQTLGG. The CDR3 in its entirety is CAVNPGQTLGGYTF. Supplemented by reference TRBV19 and TRBJ1-2, the full variable domain reads DGGITQSPKYLFRKEGQNVTLSCEQNLNHDAMYWYRQDPGQGLRLIYYSQIVNDFQKGDIAEGYSVSREKKESFPLTVTSAQKNPTAFYLCAVNPGQTLGGYTFGSGTRLTVV.